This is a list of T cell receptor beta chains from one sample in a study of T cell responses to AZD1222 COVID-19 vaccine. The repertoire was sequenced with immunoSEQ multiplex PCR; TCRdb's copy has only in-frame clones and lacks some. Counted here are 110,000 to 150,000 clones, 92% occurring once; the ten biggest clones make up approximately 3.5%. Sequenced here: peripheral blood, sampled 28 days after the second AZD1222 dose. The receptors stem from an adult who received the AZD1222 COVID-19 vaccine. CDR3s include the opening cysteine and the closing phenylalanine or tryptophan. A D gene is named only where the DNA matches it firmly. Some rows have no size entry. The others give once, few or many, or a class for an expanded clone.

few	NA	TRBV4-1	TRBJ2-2	TGCGCCAGCAGCCAAGGGTGGGGGAGTGACACCGGGGAGCTGTTTTTT	CASSQGWGSDTGELFF
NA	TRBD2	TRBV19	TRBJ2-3	TGTGCCAGTAGTACAGAGGGACTAGCGATCACAGATACGCAGTATTTT	CASSTEGLAITDTQYF
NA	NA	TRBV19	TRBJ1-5	TGTGCCAGTAGTATCGTAGGCTACAATCAGCCCCAGCATTTT	CASSIVGYNQPQHF
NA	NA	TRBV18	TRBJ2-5	TGTGCCAGCTCACCAGGGGAAGAGACCCAGTACTTC	CASSPGEETQYF
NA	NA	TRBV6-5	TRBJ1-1	TGTGCCAGCAGTTACTCGAGGGGGGACACTGAAGCTTTCTTT	CASSYSRGDTEAFF
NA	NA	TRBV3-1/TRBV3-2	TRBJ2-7	TGTGCCAGCAGCTCCTATGGGGCCGAGCAGTACTTC	CASSSYGAEQYF
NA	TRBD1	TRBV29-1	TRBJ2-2	TGCAGCGTACAGGGGGCGAGCGGGGAGCTGTTTTTT	CSVQGASGELFF
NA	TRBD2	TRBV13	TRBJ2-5	TGTGCCAGCAGCTTGTTGCGGGAGAGGGTACAAGAGACCCAGTACTTC	CASSLLRERVQETQYF
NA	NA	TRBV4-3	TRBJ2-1	TGCGCCAGCAGCCCCTACCGGTCGGGCTACAATGAGCAGTTCTTC	CASSPYRSGYNEQFF
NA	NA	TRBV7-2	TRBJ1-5	TGTGCCAGCAGCCCCGGGGCAGATCAGCCCCAGCATTTT	CASSPGADQPQHF
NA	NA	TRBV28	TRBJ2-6	TGTGCCAGCAGTAATCACCCCCGGGCGCTAATTTCCTCTGGGGCCAACGTCCTGACTTTC	CASSNHPRALISSGANVLTF
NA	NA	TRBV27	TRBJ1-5	TGTGCCAGCAGTTTAGGACAGTATAGCAATCAGCCCCAGCATTTT	CASSLGQYSNQPQHF
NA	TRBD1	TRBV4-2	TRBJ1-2	TGTGCCAGCAGCCTCCCCGGACAGGGGACTGGCTACACCTTC	CASSLPGQGTGYTF
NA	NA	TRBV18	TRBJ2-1	TGTGCCAGCTCACCACCCGCGGCCTACAATGAGCAGTTCTTC	CASSPPAAYNEQFF
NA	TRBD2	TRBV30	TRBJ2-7	TGTGCCTGGAGTAGGGTAGCGGGGGGTTACGAGCAGTACTTC	CAWSRVAGGYEQYF
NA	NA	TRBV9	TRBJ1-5	TGTGCCTCATCCAGGGGACACTCTAATCAGCCCCAGCATTTT	CASSRGHSNQPQHF
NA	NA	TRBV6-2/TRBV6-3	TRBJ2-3	TGTGCCAGCAGTTCCCCGAGGGGCCGCTACACAGATACGCAGTATTTT	CASSSPRGRYTDTQYF
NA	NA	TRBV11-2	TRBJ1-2	TGTGCCAGCAGACAGGGTTCTGAGGGCTACACCTTC	CASRQGSEGYTF
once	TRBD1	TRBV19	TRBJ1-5	TGTGCCAGTAGCCTGCAGCGGGGGACAGTACTAATCCAGCCCCAGCATTTT	CASSLQRGTVLIQPQHF
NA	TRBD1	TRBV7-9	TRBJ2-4	TGTGCCAGCAGTCCGGACAGGGGCCCCAAAAACATTCAGTACTTC	CASSPDRGPKNIQYF
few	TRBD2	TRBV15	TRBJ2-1	TGTGCCACCAGCAGCCTTCCTCCCTCTCTAGCGGGGATTTACAATGAGCAGTTCTTC	CATSSLPPSLAGIYNEQFF
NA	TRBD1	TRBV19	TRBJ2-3	TGTGCCAGTAGTATAGATTGGGACAGGGGCACAGATACGCAGTATTTT	CASSIDWDRGTDTQYF
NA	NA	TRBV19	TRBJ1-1	TGTGCCAGTAGTATATACCGGAACACTGAAGCTTTCTTT	CASSIYRNTEAFF
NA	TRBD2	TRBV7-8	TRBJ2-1	TGTGCCAGCAGCCCCAGGACTAGCGGGAGTGCTGATGAGCAGTTCTTC	CASSPRTSGSADEQFF
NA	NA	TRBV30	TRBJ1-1	TGTGCCTGGAGGGGTAACCCCTCAGGGGTGTGGAACACTGAAGCTTTCTTT	CAWRGNPSGVWNTEAFF
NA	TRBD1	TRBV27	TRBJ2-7	TGTGCCAGCAGAGGAATCGGGACAGGGGATCGGGAGCAGTACTTC	CASRGIGTGDREQYF
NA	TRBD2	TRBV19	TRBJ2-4	TGTGCCAGTAGTATAGAAGCAGGGAGGGACATTCAGTACTTC	CASSIEAGRDIQYF
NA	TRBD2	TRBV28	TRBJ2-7	TGTGCGACGAGCAGCTCCACAGGGCGGGAGGGCCTTTTAGGCGAGCAGTACTTC	CATSSSTGREGLLGEQYF
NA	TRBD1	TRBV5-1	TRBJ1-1	TGCGCCAGCAGCAAAGGGACAGGGGGAAAGGGCACTGAAGCTTTCTTT	CASSKGTGGKGTEAFF
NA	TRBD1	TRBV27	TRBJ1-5	TGTGCCAGCAGTATGACAGGGGGTAGCAATCAGCCCCAGCATTTT	CASSMTGGSNQPQHF
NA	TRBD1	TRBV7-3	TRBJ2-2	TGTGCCAGCAGCTTCACAGGGGGAAGTACCGGGGAGCTGTTTTTT	CASSFTGGSTGELFF
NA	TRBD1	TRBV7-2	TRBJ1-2	TGTGCCAGCAGCCAAATACAGGGGTATGGCTACACCTTC	CASSQIQGYGYTF
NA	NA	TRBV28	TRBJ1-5	TGTGCCAGCAGCCTACAGGGCCAGCCCCAGCATTTT	CASSLQGQPQHF
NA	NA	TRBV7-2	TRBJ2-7	TGTGCCAGCAGCTTAGCGCCGGACCAGTCCTACGAGCAGTACTTC	CASSLAPDQSYEQYF
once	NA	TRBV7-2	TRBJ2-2	TGTGCCAGCAGCTTAGGGACGACAGCAGCGAACACCGGGGAGCTGTTTTTT	CASSLGTTAANTGELFF
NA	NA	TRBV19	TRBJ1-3	TGTGCCAGTAGTATAAGGTCTGGAAACACCATATATTTT	CASSIRSGNTIYF
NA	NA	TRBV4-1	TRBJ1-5	TGCGCCAGCAGCCACGATCAGGGGCTGGGTCAGCCCCAGCATTTT	CASSHDQGLGQPQHF
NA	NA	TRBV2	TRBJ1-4	TGTGCCAGCAACTCCGGGAGCCCGTTTAATGAAAAACTGTTTTTT	CASNSGSPFNEKLFF
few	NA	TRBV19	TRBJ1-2	TGTGCCAGTAGTTCCCCACCACAGGGAGCTAACTATGGCTACACCTTC	CASSSPPQGANYGYTF
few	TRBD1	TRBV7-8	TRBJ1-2	TGTGCCAGCAGCTTAGGAGTCGGGACAGGGACCACCTATGGCTACACCTTC	CASSLGVGTGTTYGYTF
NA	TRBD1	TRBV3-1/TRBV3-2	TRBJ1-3	TGTGCCAGCAGCCAAGCAAGGGTAGGAGGGGGCGGAAACACCATATATTTT	CASSQARVGGGGNTIYF
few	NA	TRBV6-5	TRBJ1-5	TGTGCCAGCAGTTCATCCAGCAATCAGCCCCAGCATTTT	CASSSSSNQPQHF
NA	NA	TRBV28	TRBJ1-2	TGTGCCAGCAGGCCCCACGACGCGCGTAACTATGGCTACACCTTC	CASRPHDARNYGYTF
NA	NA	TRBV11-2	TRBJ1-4	TGTGCCAGCAGTTTTACCGTGTCCAGTGAAAAACTGTTTTTT	CASSFTVSSEKLFF
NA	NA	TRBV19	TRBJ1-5	TGTGCCAGTAGTATGGGGACTGGGGGACAGCCCCAGCATTTT	CASSMGTGGQPQHF
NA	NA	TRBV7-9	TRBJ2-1	TGTGCCACCCTGTTGGGAGGCAATGAGCAGTTCTTC	CATLLGGNEQFF
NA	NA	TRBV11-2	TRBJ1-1	TGTGCCAGCAGCTTAAGATTCCCTGCAGCTGAAGCTTTCTTT	CASSLRFPAAEAFF
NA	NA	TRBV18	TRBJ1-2	TGTGCCAGCTCACCACCAAGGGAACTAAACTATGGCTACACCTTC	CASSPPRELNYGYTF
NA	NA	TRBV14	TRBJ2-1	TGTGCCAGCAGCCGAACCTACAATGAGCAGTTCTTC	CASSRTYNEQFF
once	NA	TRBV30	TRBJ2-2	TGTGCCTGGAGTGGGGGCCCAGGGTTCGGCACCGGGGAGCTGTTTTTT	CAWSGGPGFGTGELFF
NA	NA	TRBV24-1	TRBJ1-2	TGTGCCACCAGTGATCCGGGACGGGGCTATGGCTACACCTTC	CATSDPGRGYGYTF
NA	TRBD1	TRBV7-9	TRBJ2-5	TGTGCCAGCAGCACGAGGACCGGGACAGGTACACAAGAGACCCAGTACTTC	CASSTRTGTGTQETQYF
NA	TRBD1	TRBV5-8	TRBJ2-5	TGTGCCAGCAGCTCCAGACCGGGACAGGGGGCCCACCGGGAGACCCAGTACTTC	CASSSRPGQGAHRETQYF
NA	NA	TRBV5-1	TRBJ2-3	TGCGCCAGCAGCCCGAAAGGAGATACGCAGTATTTT	CASSPKGDTQYF
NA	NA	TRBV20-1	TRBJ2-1	TGCAGTGCGGAGAGGGCCAATGAGCAGTTCTTC	CSAERANEQFF